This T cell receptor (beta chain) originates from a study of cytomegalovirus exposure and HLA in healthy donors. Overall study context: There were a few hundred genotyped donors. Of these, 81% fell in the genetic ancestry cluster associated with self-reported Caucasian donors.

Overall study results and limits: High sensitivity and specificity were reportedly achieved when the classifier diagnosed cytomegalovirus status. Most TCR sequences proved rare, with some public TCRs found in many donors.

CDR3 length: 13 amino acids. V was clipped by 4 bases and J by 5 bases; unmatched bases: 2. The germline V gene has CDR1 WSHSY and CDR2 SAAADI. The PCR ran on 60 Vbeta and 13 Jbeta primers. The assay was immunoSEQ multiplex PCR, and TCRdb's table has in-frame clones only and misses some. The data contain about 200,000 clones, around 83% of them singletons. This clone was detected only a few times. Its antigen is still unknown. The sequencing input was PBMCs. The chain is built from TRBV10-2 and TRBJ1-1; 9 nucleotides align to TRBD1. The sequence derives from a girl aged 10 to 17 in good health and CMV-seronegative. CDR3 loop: CASSGQGETEAFF. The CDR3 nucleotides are TGCGCCAGCAGTGGACAGGGGGAGACTGAAGCTTTCTTT.